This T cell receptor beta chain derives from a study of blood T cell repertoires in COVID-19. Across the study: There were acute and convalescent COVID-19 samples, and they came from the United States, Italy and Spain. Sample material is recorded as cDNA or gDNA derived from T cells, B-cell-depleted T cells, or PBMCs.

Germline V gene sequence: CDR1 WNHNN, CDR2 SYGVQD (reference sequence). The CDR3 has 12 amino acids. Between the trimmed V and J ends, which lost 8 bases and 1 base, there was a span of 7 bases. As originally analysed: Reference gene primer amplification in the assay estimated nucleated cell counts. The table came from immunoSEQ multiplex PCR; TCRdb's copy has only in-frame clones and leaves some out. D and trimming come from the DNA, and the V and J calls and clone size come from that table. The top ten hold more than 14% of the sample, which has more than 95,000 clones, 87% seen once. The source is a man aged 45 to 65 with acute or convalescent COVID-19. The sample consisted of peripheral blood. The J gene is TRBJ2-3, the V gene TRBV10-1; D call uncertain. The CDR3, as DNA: TGCGCCAGCTCCACAGGCACAGATACGCAGTATTTT. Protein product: CASSTGTDTQYF.